Listed here are 7 T cell receptor beta chains from one sample, sequenced in a study of blood T cell repertoires in COVID-19. TCRdb's copy holds only in-frame clones and misses some; the assay was immunoSEQ multiplex PCR. The repertoire holds about 300,000 clones, with 65% to 90% as singletons. Material for sequencing was peripheral blood. All receptors derive from a human donor in a cohort sampled during active COVID-19.

This sequence joins TRBV24-1 and TRBJ2-6, with D perhaps TRBD2 (5 bases). The V and J ends lost 2 bases and 1 base respectively, with 14 bases between them. The CDR3 covers 18 residues. The germline V gene has CDR1 KGHDR and CDR2 SFDVKD. Here the CDR3 DNA reads TGTGCCACCAGTGATTCTCCAAAAACGGGGTCTGGGGCCAACGTCCTGACTTTC. This sequence encodes CATSDSPKTGSGANVLTF.

The V call is TRBV28, the J call TRBJ1-4; 8 nucleotides match TRBD1. This CDR3 region has 15 residues. Germline V gene lookup returns CDR1 MDHEN and CDR2 SYDVKM. The V segment lost 7 bases and the J segment 8 bases; nucleotides outside the gene matches: 12. The CDR3 loop reads CASTSLQGVREKLFF. Written as DNA, the CDR3 is TGTGCCAGCACCTCATTACAGGGGGTTAGGGAAAAACTGTTTTTT.

The chain couples TRBV7-3 to TRBJ2-2; D is uncertain. The CDR3 consists of 13 residues. V lost 5 bases and J 3 bases, leaving 7 bases between the germline ends. Per the germline V gene, CDR1 is SGHTA and CDR2 is FQGTGA. The CDR3 is CASSQIHTGELFF. CDR3 nucleotide sequence: TGTGCCAGCAGCCAAATCCACACCGGGGAGCTGTTTTTT.

The chain has TRBV29-1 and TRBJ1-2; no clear D gene. The length of the CDR3 is 15 residues. V was trimmed by 0 bases and J by 0 bases, leaving 11 bases between them. Germline values: CDR1 SQVTM, CDR2 ANQGSEA. This CDR3 reads CSVEERSPPNYGYTF. Written as DNA, the CDR3 is TGCAGCGTTGAAGAAAGGAGCCCCCCTAACTATGGCTACACCTTC.

The chain uses TRBV7-8 and TRBJ1-5, with D uncertain. V was shortened by 5 bases and J by 2 bases, with 28 bases between the two germline ends. This CDR3 comprises 20 residues. The germline V gene has CDR1 SGHVS and CDR2 FQNEAQ. The CDR3 sequence: CASSQHNGEGTNLGNQPQHF. CDR3 nucleotides: TGTGCCAGCAGCCAACATAACGGTGAGGGCACGAACCTAGGCAATCAGCCCCAGCATTTT.

This clone was seen a single time. The chain recombines TRBV3-1 (or the pseudogene TRBV3-2) with TRBJ1-2; D is uncertain. The CDR3 totals 15 residues. The V end lost 5 bases, the J end lost 13 bases, and 26 bases lay between the germline ends. Germline V gene lookup returns CDR1 LGHDT and CDR2 YNNKEL (reference sequence). In DNA, the CDR3 is TGTGCCAGCAGCATCTTACAGACGAGTAATTCCTTCTTCACCTTC. Its translation is CASSILQTSNSFFTF.

The V call is TRBV24-1, the J call TRBJ2-2; the match to TRBD1 covers 8 bases. With V trimmed by 4 bases and J by 5 bases, 5 bases remained unmatched. The germline V gene encodes CDR1 KGHDR and CDR2 SFDVKD. This CDR3 contains 15 residues. The CDR3 nucleotides read TGTGCCACCAGTGAAGACAGGGGACGGACCGGGGAGCTGTTTTTT. Protein product: CATSEDRGRTGELFF.